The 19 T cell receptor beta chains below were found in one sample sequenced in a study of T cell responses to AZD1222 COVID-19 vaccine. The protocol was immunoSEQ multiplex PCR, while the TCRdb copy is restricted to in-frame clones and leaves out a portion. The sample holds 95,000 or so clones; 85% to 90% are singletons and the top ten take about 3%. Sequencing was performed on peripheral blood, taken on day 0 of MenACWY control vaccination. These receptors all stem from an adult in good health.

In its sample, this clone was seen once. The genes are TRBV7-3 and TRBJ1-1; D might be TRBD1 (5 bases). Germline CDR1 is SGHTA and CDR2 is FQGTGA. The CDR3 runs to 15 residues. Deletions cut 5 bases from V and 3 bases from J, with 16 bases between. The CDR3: CASSRQGGGYTEAFF. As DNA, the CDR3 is TGTGCCAGCAGCCGCCAGGGCGGCGGGTACACTGAAGCTTTCTTT.

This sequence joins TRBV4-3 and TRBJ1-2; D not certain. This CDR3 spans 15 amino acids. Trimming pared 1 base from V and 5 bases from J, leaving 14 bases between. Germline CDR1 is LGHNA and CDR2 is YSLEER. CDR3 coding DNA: TGCGCCAGCAGCCAAGTAGACGGGCCTTCATATGGCTACACCTTC. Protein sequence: CASSQVDGPSYGYTF.

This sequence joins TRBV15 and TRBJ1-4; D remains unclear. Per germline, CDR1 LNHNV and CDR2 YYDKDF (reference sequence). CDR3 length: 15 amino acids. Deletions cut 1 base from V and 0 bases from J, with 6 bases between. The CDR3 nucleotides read TGTGCCACCAGCAGAGGAGGGCCAACTAATGAAAAACTGTTTTTT. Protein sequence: CATSRGGPTNEKLFF.

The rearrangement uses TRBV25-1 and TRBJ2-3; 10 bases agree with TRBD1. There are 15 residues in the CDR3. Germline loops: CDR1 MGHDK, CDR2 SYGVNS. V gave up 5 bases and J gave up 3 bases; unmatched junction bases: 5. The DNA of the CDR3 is TGTGCCAGCAGTTGGGGACAGGGGACAACAGATACGCAGTATTTT. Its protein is CASSWGQGTTDTQYF.

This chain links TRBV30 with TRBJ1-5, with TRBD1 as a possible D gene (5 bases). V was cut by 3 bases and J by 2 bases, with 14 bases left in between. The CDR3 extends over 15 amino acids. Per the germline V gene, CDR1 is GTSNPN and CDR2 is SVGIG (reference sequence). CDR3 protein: CAWRAGGMGNQPQHF. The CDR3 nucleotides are TGTGCCTGGAGGGCCGGGGGGATGGGCAATCAGCCCCAGCATTTT.

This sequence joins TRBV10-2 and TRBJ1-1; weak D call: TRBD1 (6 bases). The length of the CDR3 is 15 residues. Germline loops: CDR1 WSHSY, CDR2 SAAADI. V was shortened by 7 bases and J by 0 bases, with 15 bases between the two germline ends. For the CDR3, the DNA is TGCGCCAGCAAAAACAGGGAGCGGATGAACACTGAAGCTTTCTTT. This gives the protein CASKNRERMNTEAFF.

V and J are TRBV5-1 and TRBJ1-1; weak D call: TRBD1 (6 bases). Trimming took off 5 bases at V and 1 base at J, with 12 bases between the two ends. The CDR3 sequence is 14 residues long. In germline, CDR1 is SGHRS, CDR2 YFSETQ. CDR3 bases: TGCGCCAGCAGTCCCGGGACACCGAACACTGAAGCTTTCTTT. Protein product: CASSPGTPNTEAFF.

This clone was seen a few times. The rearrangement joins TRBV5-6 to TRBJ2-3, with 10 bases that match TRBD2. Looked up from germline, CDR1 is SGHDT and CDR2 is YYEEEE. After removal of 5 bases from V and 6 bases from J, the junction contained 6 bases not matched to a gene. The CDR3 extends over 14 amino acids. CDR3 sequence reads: CASSYGTSADTQYF. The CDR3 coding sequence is TGTGCCAGCAGTTATGGGACTAGCGCGGATACGCAGTATTTT.

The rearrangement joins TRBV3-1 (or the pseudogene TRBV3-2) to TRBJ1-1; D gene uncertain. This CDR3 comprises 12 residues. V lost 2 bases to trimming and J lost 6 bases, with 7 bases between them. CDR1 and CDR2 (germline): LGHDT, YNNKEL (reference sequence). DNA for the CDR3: TGTGCCAGCAGCCAACGCTGGGCTGAAGCTTTCTTT. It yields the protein CASSQRWAEAFF.

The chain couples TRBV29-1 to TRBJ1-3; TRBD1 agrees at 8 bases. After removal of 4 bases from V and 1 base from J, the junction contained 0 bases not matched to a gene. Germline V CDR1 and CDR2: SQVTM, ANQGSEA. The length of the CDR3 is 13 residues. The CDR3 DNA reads TGCAGCGTTGGGACAGGGTCTGGAAACACCATATATTTT. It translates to CSVGTGSGNTIYF.

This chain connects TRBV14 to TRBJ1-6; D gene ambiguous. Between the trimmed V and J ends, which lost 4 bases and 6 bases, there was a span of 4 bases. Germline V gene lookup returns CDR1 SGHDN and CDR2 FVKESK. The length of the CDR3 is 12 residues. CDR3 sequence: CASSRVNSPLHF. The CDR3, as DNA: TGTGCCAGCAGCCGGGTTAATTCACCCCTCCACTTT.

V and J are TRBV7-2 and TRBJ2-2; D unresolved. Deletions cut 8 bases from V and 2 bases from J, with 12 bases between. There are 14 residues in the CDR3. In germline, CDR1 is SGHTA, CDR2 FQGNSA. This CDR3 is CASGDITNTGELFF. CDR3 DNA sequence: TGTGCCAGCGGCGACATCACAAACACCGGGGAGCTGTTTTTT.

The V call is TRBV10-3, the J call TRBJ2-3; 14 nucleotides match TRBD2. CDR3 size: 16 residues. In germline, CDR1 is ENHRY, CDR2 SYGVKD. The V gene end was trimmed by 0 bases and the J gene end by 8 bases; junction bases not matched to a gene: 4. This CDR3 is CAISESVGTSGGTQYF. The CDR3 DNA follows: TGTGCCATCAGTGAGTCGGTAGGGACTAGCGGGGGTACGCAGTATTTT.

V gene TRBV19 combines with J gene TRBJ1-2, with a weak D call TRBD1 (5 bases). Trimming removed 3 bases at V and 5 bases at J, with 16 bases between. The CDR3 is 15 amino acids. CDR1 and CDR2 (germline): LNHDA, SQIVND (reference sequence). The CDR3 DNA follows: TGTGCCAGTAGTATCCCGTTGGGGGTTTGGTATGGCTACACCTTC. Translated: CASSIPLGVWYGYTF.

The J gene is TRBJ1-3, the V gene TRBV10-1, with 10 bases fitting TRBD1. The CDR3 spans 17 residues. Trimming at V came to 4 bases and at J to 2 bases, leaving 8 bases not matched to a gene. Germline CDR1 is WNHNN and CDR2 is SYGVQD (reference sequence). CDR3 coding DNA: TGCGCCAGCAGTGCCGGGACAGGGGTTTCGCCTGGAAACACCATATATTTT. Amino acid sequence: CASSAGTGVSPGNTIYF.

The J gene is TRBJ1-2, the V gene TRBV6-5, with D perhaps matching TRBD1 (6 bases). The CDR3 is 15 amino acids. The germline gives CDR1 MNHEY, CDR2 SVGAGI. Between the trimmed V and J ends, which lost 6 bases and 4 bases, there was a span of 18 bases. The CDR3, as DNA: TGTGCCAGCAGCACGAACAGGGTGCTGGGCTATGGCTACACCTTC. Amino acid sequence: CASSTNRVLGYGYTF.

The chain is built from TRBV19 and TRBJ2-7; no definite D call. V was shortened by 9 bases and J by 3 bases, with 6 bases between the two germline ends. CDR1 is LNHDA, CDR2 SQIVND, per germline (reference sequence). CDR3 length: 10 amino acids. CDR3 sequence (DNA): TGTGCCAGCACATTCTACGAGCAGTACTTC. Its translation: CASTFYEQYF.

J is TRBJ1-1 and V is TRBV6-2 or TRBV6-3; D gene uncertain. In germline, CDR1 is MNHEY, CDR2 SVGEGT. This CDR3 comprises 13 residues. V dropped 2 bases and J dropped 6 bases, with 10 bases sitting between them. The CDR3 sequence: CASSYPGRAEAFF. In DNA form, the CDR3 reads TGTGCCAGCAGTTACCCCGGGAGGGCTGAAGCTTTCTTT.

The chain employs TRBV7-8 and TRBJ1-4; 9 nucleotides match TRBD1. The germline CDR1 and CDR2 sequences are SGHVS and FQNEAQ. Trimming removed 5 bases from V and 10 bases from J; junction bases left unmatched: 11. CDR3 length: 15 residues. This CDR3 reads CASSQSPGQGRKLFF. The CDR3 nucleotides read TGTGCCAGCAGCCAGTCGCCGGGACAGGGTCGAAAACTGTTTTTT.